The clone carrying this TCR beta chain is deemed medium-sized. Its target is not known. 13 Jbeta primers and 60 Vbeta primers were used for the PCR. This table comes from immunoSEQ multiplex PCR, and its TCRdb copy is limited to in-frame clones, with some not included. The profile covers 120,000 or so clones, with around 74% appearing a single time and roughly 6.3% taken by the ten largest. The sample originates from a study of cytomegalovirus exposure and HLA in healthy donors. Whole-study results and caveats: It emerged from a later analysis that several of the most significant clusters appeared to be linked to common viral pathogens. Earlier analysis looked at TCR beta V segments, and most were productive about 87% or about 30% of the time.

Trimming removed 1 base from V and 3 bases from J; junction bases left unmatched: 1. Germline V gene lookup returns CDR1 MNHNS and CDR2 SASEGT. The CDR3 sequence is 15 residues long. The receptor's source is a woman in her fifties or sixties in good health and CMV-seropositive. V usage is TRBV6-1 and J usage is TRBJ2-1, with TRBD2 matching 9 bases. The sample consisted of PBMCs. The chain's CDR3 is CASSEEAGGYNEQFF. In DNA, the CDR3 is TGTGCCAGCAGTGAAGAAGCGGGGGGCTACAATGAGCAGTTCTTC.